The rows below give T cell receptor beta chains drawn from one sample of a study of graft-versus-host responses after intestinal transplantation. Assay: immunoSEQ multiplex PCR; the TCRdb copy retains only in-frame clones and omits some. The data show some 85,000 clones, around 92% seen once. Their antigens remain unidentified. Specimen: unstimulated CD8+ T cells sorted from spleen or lymph node cells, collected before transplant. The source of these receptors is a human donor who was the organ donor for an intestinal transplant. CDR3s include the opening cysteine and the closing phenylalanine or tryptophan. A D gene is named only where the DNA matches it firmly. Where a row states a size, it is once, few, many or the class of an expanded clone; other rows omit it.

cdr3_aa: CASSSGVDTQYF
cdr3_nt: TGTGCCAGCAGTTCAGGGGTAGATACGCAGTATTTT
v_call: TRBV5-4
clone_size: -
d_call: -
j_call: TRBJ2-3

cdr3_aa: CASTPFTVTEAFF
cdr3_nt: TGTGCCAGCACCCCCTTCACGGTCACTGAAGCTTTCTTT
v_call: TRBV7-3
clone_size: -
d_call: -
j_call: TRBJ1-1

cdr3_aa: CASTPTGGFGNTIYF
cdr3_nt: TGTGCCAGTACCCCGACAGGGGGATTTGGAAACACCATATATTTT
v_call: TRBV19
clone_size: -
d_call: TRBD1
j_call: TRBJ1-3

cdr3_aa: CASSPDIYNEQFF
cdr3_nt: TGTGCCAGCAGTCCAGACATCTACAATGAGCAGTTCTTC
v_call: TRBV6-5
clone_size: -
d_call: -
j_call: TRBJ2-1

cdr3_aa: CAIRLGGEAEAFF
cdr3_nt: TGTGCCATCCGCTTAGGGGGCGAGGCTGAAGCTTTCTTT
v_call: TRBV19
clone_size: -
d_call: TRBD1
j_call: TRBJ1-1

cdr3_aa: CASSPGLEYEQYF
cdr3_nt: TGTGCCAGTAGCCCCGGACTAGAATACGAGCAGTACTTC
v_call: TRBV19
clone_size: once
d_call: TRBD2
j_call: TRBJ2-7

cdr3_aa: CASSLIPLAGGGNTIYF
cdr3_nt: TGTGCCAGCAGTTTAATCCCCCTGGCAGGGGGAGGAAACACCATATATTTT
v_call: TRBV28
clone_size: -
d_call: TRBD1
j_call: TRBJ1-3

cdr3_aa: CASSVAGDYSEQFF
cdr3_nt: TGTGCCAGCAGCGTAGCGGGGGACTACAGTGAGCAGTTCTTC
v_call: TRBV9
clone_size: -
d_call: TRBD2
j_call: TRBJ2-1

cdr3_aa: CASSLGENEKLFF
cdr3_nt: TGTGCCAGCAGCTTGGGAGAAAATGAAAAACTGTTTTTT
v_call: TRBV7-9
clone_size: few
d_call: -
j_call: TRBJ1-4

cdr3_aa: CASGAGPTYEQYF
cdr3_nt: TGTGCCAGTGGGGCAGGCCCAACCTACGAGCAGTACTTC
v_call: TRBV19
clone_size: -
d_call: -
j_call: TRBJ2-7

cdr3_aa: CASSLDLGARNEQFF
cdr3_nt: TGTGCCAGCAGCTTAGATCTGGGGGCCAGGAATGAGCAGTTCTTC
v_call: TRBV11-2
clone_size: -
d_call: -
j_call: TRBJ2-1

cdr3_aa: CASSLQGANEQYF
cdr3_nt: TGCGCCAGCAGCTTACAGGGGGCGAACGAGCAGTACTTC
v_call: TRBV5-1
clone_size: -
d_call: TRBD1
j_call: TRBJ2-7

cdr3_aa: CASSYGTSVLYEQYF
cdr3_nt: TGTGCCAGCAGTTACGGGACTAGCGTACTCTACGAGCAGTACTTC
v_call: TRBV5-6
clone_size: -
d_call: TRBD2
j_call: TRBJ2-7

cdr3_aa: CASSLAPSSGNTIYF
cdr3_nt: TGTGCCAGCAGCTTGGCACCGAGCTCTGGAAACACCATATATTTT
v_call: TRBV5-6
clone_size: -
d_call: -
j_call: TRBJ1-3

cdr3_aa: CASSFSDRSYNSPLHF
cdr3_nt: TGCGCCAGCAGCTTCTCGGACAGGTCCTATAATTCACCCCTCCACTTT
v_call: TRBV5-1
clone_size: -
d_call: TRBD1
j_call: TRBJ1-6

cdr3_aa: CAGSSGRGELFF
cdr3_nt: TGTGCCGGCAGTTCCGGGAGAGGGGAGCTGTTTTTT
v_call: TRBV27
clone_size: -
d_call: -
j_call: TRBJ2-2

cdr3_aa: CASSDSYAQGASGELFF
cdr3_nt: TGTGCCAGCAGTGACTCCTATGCGCAGGGGGCGAGCGGGGAGCTGTTTTTT
v_call: TRBV6-4
clone_size: once
d_call: TRBD1
j_call: TRBJ2-2

cdr3_aa: CAISGTRGDADTQYF
cdr3_nt: TGTGCCATCAGTGGAACTCGGGGAGATGCAGATACGCAGTATTTT
v_call: TRBV10-3
clone_size: once
d_call: -
j_call: TRBJ2-3

cdr3_aa: CASSHNRDSGIYGYTF
cdr3_nt: TGTGCCAGCAGCCACAACCGGGACTCAGGGATATATGGCTACACCTTC
v_call: TRBV14
clone_size: -
d_call: -
j_call: TRBJ1-2

cdr3_aa: CSVGQGEAFF
cdr3_nt: TGCAGCGTCGGACAGGGTGAAGCTTTCTTT
v_call: TRBV29-1
clone_size: -
d_call: TRBD1
j_call: TRBJ1-1

cdr3_aa: CASGLVTGPTGELFF
cdr3_nt: TGTGCTAGTGGTTTGGTAACAGGGCCCACCGGGGAGCTGTTTTTT
v_call: TRBV12-5
clone_size: -
d_call: -
j_call: TRBJ2-2

cdr3_aa: CASSLSGILNYGYTF
cdr3_nt: TGTGCCAGCAGTTTGTCAGGGATACTCAACTATGGCTACACCTTC
v_call: TRBV27
clone_size: -
d_call: -
j_call: TRBJ1-2

cdr3_aa: CASSPGLAFNEQFF
cdr3_nt: TGTGCCAGCAGCCCGGGACTAGCGTTCAATGAGCAGTTCTTC
v_call: TRBV5-6
clone_size: -
d_call: TRBD2
j_call: TRBJ2-1

cdr3_aa: CASSIDTSVNEQFF
cdr3_nt: TGTGCCAGTAGTATAGACACTAGCGTCAATGAGCAGTTCTTC
v_call: TRBV19
clone_size: -
d_call: TRBD2
j_call: TRBJ2-1

cdr3_aa: CASSQRDGGGLGELFF
cdr3_nt: TGCGCCAGCAGCCAACGGGACGGCGGGGGGCTAGGGGAGCTGTTTTTT
v_call: TRBV4-1
clone_size: -
d_call: TRBD2
j_call: TRBJ2-2

cdr3_aa: CASSSGTTAYEQYF
cdr3_nt: TGTGCCAGCAGTTCCGGGACTACCGCCTACGAGCAGTACTTC
v_call: TRBV5-4
clone_size: -
d_call: TRBD2
j_call: TRBJ2-7

cdr3_aa: CASARQGAGTEAFF
cdr3_nt: TGTGCCAGCGCACGACAGGGGGCCGGTACTGAAGCTTTCTTT
v_call: TRBV27
clone_size: -
d_call: TRBD1
j_call: TRBJ1-1

cdr3_aa: CASSPAGGPRTGELFF
cdr3_nt: TGTGCTAGCAGCCCGGCGGGGGGTCCGAGGACCGGGGAGCTGTTTTTT
v_call: TRBV7-7
clone_size: -
d_call: TRBD2
j_call: TRBJ2-2

cdr3_aa: CASSSSLGGNTEAFF
cdr3_nt: TGTGCCAGCAGCTCGTCCCTAGGCGGGAACACTGAAGCTTTCTTT
v_call: TRBV7-6
clone_size: -
d_call: -
j_call: TRBJ1-1

cdr3_aa: CASSFRYSYEQYF
cdr3_nt: TGTGCCAGCAGCTTTCGGTACTCCTACGAGCAGTACTTC
v_call: TRBV7-9
clone_size: -
d_call: -
j_call: TRBJ2-7

cdr3_aa: CASSIYGGNYNEQFF
cdr3_nt: TGTGCCAGTAGTATTTACGGGGGGAACTACAATGAGCAGTTCTTC
v_call: TRBV19
clone_size: once
d_call: TRBD2
j_call: TRBJ2-1

cdr3_aa: CASSKSITPGQRRSGTIYF
cdr3_nt: TGTGCCAGCAGTAAGTCCATAACCCCGGGACAGCGAAGATCTGGCACCATATATTTT
v_call: TRBV27
clone_size: -
d_call: TRBD1
j_call: TRBJ1-3

cdr3_aa: CASSLGQLPGGYTF
cdr3_nt: TGTGCCAGTAGTCTGGGACAGTTGCCTGGGGGCTACACCTTC
v_call: TRBV19
clone_size: -
d_call: TRBD1
j_call: TRBJ1-2

cdr3_aa: CASKRGVREKAFF
cdr3_nt: TGTGCCAGCAAAAGAGGTGTACGTGAAAAAGCTTTCTTT
v_call: TRBV6-6
clone_size: once
d_call: -
j_call: TRBJ1-1

cdr3_aa: CASSSPQFGQDGSYEQYF
cdr3_nt: TGTGCCAGCAGTTCTCCCCAGTTCGGACAGGATGGTTCCTACGAGCAGTACTTC
v_call: TRBV7-9
clone_size: -
d_call: TRBD1
j_call: TRBJ2-7

cdr3_aa: CASSHIGGSYEQYF
cdr3_nt: TGTGCCAGCAGCCATATTGGCGGTTCCTACGAGCAGTACTTC
v_call: TRBV14
clone_size: -
d_call: -
j_call: TRBJ2-7

cdr3_aa: CASSASSLEEQYF
cdr3_nt: TGTGCCAGCAGCGCTAGCTCCTTGGAAGAGCAGTACTTC
v_call: TRBV11-3
clone_size: -
d_call: -
j_call: TRBJ2-7

cdr3_aa: CASSQAGEYYGYTF
cdr3_nt: TGCGCCAGCAGCCAAGCAGGGGAGTACTATGGCTACACCTTC
v_call: TRBV5-1
clone_size: -
d_call: -
j_call: TRBJ1-2

cdr3_aa: CASSPGLVDEQFF
cdr3_nt: TGTGCCAGCAGCCCCGGACTAGTCGATGAGCAGTTCTTC
v_call: TRBV5-4
clone_size: -
d_call: TRBD2
j_call: TRBJ2-1

cdr3_aa: CASSLGAGLDFYNEQFF
cdr3_nt: TGTGCCAGCAGCTTAGGAGCGGGACTCGACTTCTACAATGAGCAGTTCTTC
v_call: TRBV7-3
clone_size: -
d_call: TRBD2
j_call: TRBJ2-1

cdr3_aa: CASSETSGLYNEQFF
cdr3_nt: TGTGCCAGCAGCGAAACTAGCGGCCTTTACAATGAGCAGTTCTTC
v_call: TRBV27
clone_size: -
d_call: TRBD2
j_call: TRBJ2-1

cdr3_aa: CASSATGGENTEAFF
cdr3_nt: TGTGCCAGCAGCGCAACAGGGGGGGAGAACACTGAAGCTTTCTTT
v_call: TRBV7-9
clone_size: -
d_call: TRBD1
j_call: TRBJ1-1

cdr3_aa: CASRPLAGNSYEQYF
cdr3_nt: TGTGCCAGCAGGCCCCTAGCGGGGAACTCCTACGAGCAGTACTTC
v_call: TRBV27
clone_size: once
d_call: TRBD2
j_call: TRBJ2-7

cdr3_aa: CASSQVSGQDGYTF
cdr3_nt: TGCGCCAGCAGCCAAGTTTCAGGTCAGGATGGCTACACCTTC
v_call: TRBV4-1
clone_size: -
d_call: -
j_call: TRBJ1-2

cdr3_aa: CASSSRTGTYEQYF
cdr3_nt: TGTGCCAGCAGCTCCCGGACGGGAACCTACGAGCAGTACTTC
v_call: TRBV9
clone_size: -
d_call: -
j_call: TRBJ2-7

cdr3_aa: CASSLQAPNRASNQPQHF
cdr3_nt: TGTGCCAGCTCACTACAGGCCCCCAACAGGGCTAGCAATCAGCCCCAGCATTTT
v_call: TRBV18
clone_size: -
d_call: -
j_call: TRBJ1-5

cdr3_aa: CSASLQGRAFF
cdr3_nt: TGCAGCGCCAGCCTCCAGGGGCGAGCTTTCTTT
v_call: TRBV29-1
clone_size: -
d_call: -
j_call: TRBJ1-1

cdr3_aa: CASSLLAGGPIYNEQFF
cdr3_nt: TGTGCCAGCAGCTTACTAGCGGGGGGGCCTATTTACAATGAGCAGTTCTTC
v_call: TRBV7-3
clone_size: -
d_call: TRBD2
j_call: TRBJ2-1

cdr3_aa: CASSLGSSYNEQFF
cdr3_nt: TGTGCCAGCTCACTGGGGAGCTCCTACAATGAGCAGTTCTTC
v_call: TRBV18
clone_size: -
d_call: -
j_call: TRBJ2-1

cdr3_aa: CASRSGTDYGYTF
cdr3_nt: TGTGCCAGCAGGTCAGGAACTGACTATGGCTACACCTTC
v_call: TRBV7-9
clone_size: -
d_call: -
j_call: TRBJ1-2

cdr3_aa: CASSLGQGLIGNTIYF
cdr3_nt: TGTGCCAGCAGCTTGGGCCAGGGCCTCATAGGGAACACCATATATTTT
v_call: TRBV7-2
clone_size: -
d_call: -
j_call: TRBJ1-3

cdr3_aa: CASSFDRQGGNYGYTF
cdr3_nt: TGCGCCAGCAGCTTCGATCGACAGGGCGGTAACTATGGCTACACCTTC
v_call: TRBV5-1
clone_size: -
d_call: TRBD1
j_call: TRBJ1-2

cdr3_aa: CASSSGLGGDTQYF
cdr3_nt: TGTGCCAGCAGCTCAGGACTAGGAGGAGATACGCAGTATTTT
v_call: TRBV13
clone_size: once
d_call: TRBD2
j_call: TRBJ2-3

cdr3_aa: CASSRGKGAVNTEAFF
cdr3_nt: TGTGCCAGCAGCCGTGGGAAGGGGGCAGTGAACACTGAAGCTTTCTTT
v_call: TRBV9
clone_size: -
d_call: TRBD1
j_call: TRBJ1-1

cdr3_aa: CASAGTGVGEQYF
cdr3_nt: TGTGCCAGCGCGGGGACAGGGGTGGGCGAGCAGTACTTC
v_call: TRBV27
clone_size: -
d_call: TRBD1
j_call: TRBJ2-7